These 10 T cell receptor beta chains originate from one sample sequenced in a study of blood T cell repertoires in COVID-19. The data were produced by immunoSEQ multiplex PCR, yet TCRdb's version contains in-frame clones alone and is incomplete. The data contain almost 55,000 clones, less than 90% of them singletons. The sequencing sample was made of peripheral blood. All receptors derive from a man in his forties or fifties with acute or convalescent COVID-19.

The V call is TRBV11-2, the J call TRBJ1-2, with no clear D. Germline values: CDR1 SGHAT, CDR2 FQNNGV. There are 14 residues in the CDR3. The V and J ends lost 8 bases and 0 bases respectively, with 13 bases between them. The CDR3 DNA sequence: TGTGCCAGCGCGTCGGGAGGGACTAACTATGGCTACACCTTC. This sequence encodes CASASGGTNYGYTF.

This clone was recorded only once. The rearrangement uses TRBV7-9 and TRBJ2-7; no reliable D call. CDR3 size: 13 residues. In germline, CDR1 is SEHNR, CDR2 FQNEAQ (reference sequence). Between the trimmed V and J ends, which lost 5 bases and 7 bases, there was a span of 15 bases. CDR3 coding DNA: TGTGCCAGCAGCCAAGGAAGGTCGGAGGAGCAGTACTTC. It encodes CASSQGRSEEQYF.

V is TRBV3-1 (or the pseudogene TRBV3-2) and J is TRBJ2-7, with 7 bases aligning to TRBD2. CDR1 and CDR2 (germline): LGHDT, YNNKEL (reference sequence). The CDR3 spans 15 residues. The V and J ends lost 3 bases and 3 bases, in that order; junction bases with no gene match: 8. DNA for the CDR3: TGTGCCAGCAGCCAGGGGGGGAGGGCCCGCTACGAGCAGTACTTC. Encoded protein: CASSQGGRARYEQYF.

The CDR3 nucleotides are TGCAGTGCTAGTCTAGCGATGAGCTCCTACGAGCAGTACTTC. Residues: CSASLAMSSYEQYF. This chain connects TRBV20-1 to TRBJ2-7, with D possibly being TRBD2 (6 bases). V lost 3 bases, J lost 0 bases, and 12 bases lay in between. Germline loops: CDR1 DFQATT, CDR2 SNEGSKA (reference sequence). The CDR3 covers 14 residues.

The chain is built from TRBV7-3 and TRBJ2-5, with D tentatively TRBD2 (6 bases). Germline V gene sequence: CDR1 SGHTA, CDR2 FQGTGA. The CDR3 contains 13 residues. The V and J ends lost 2 bases and 4 bases respectively, with 8 bases between them. CDR3 residues: CASSLAGTETQYF. CDR3 nucleotides: TGTGCCAGCAGCTTAGCGGGGACAGAGACCCAGTACTTC.

V usage is TRBV3-1 (or the pseudogene TRBV3-2) and J usage is TRBJ1-5; TRBD1 matches 11 bases. The CDR3 is 16 residues long. Germline V gene sequence: CDR1 LGHDT, CDR2 YNNKEL (reference sequence). With V trimmed by 4 bases and J by 3 bases, 5 bases remained unmatched. The CDR3 protein is CASSPWTGGFNQPQHF. CDR3 coding DNA: TGTGCCAGCAGCCCCTGGACAGGGGGCTTCAATCAGCCCCAGCATTTT.

Only a few counts were recorded for this clone. The chain couples TRBV7-8 to TRBJ2-7; tentatively, D is TRBD2 (6 bases). Deletions cut 0 bases from V and 2 bases from J, with 11 bases between. The CDR3 contains 15 residues. Germline V gives CDR1 SGHVS, CDR2 FQNEAQ. CDR3 region: CASSLAPGEAYEQYF. CDR3 coding DNA: TGTGCCAGCAGCTTAGCTCCGGGAGAGGCCTACGAGCAGTACTTC. Full variable domain (remainder filled in from reference TRBV7-8 and TRBJ2-7): GAGVSQSPRYKVAKRGQDVALRCDPISGHVSLFWYQQALGQGPEFLTYFQNEAQLDKSGLPSDRFFAERPEGSVSTLKIQRTQQEDSAVYLCASSLAPGEAYEQYFGPGTRLTVT.

This chain connects TRBV7-8 to TRBJ2-2; TRBD2 matches 7 bases. With 5 bases clipped from V and 5 bases from J, the junction kept 11 bases outside the gene matches. Germline V gives CDR1 SGHVS, CDR2 FQNEAQ. This CDR3 comprises 16 residues. CDR3 nucleotide sequence: TGTGCCAGCAGCCAAGGAGGGAGGGCGGGAACCGGGGAGCTGTTTTTT. This translates into CASSQGGRAGTGELFF.

The V and J genes are TRBV5-1 and TRBJ2-7, with D maybe TRBD1 (5 bases). Germline V gene lookup returns CDR1 SGHRS and CDR2 YFSETQ. V was shortened by 0 bases and J by 2 bases, with 6 bases between the two germline ends. CDR3 length: 13 amino acids. The CDR3 DNA is TGCGCCAGCAGCTTGGGGGGCCCCTACGAGCAGTACTTC. This encodes CASSLGGPYEQYF. Full variable domain (missing parts from reference TRBV5-1 and TRBJ2-7): KAGVTQTPRYLIKTRGQQVTLSCSPISGHRSVSWYQQTPGQGLQFLFEYFSETQRNKGNFPGRFSGRQFSNSRSEMNVSTLELGDSALYLCASSLGGPYEQYFGPGTRLTVT.

The genes are TRBV6-4 and TRBJ2-3; 10 bases align to TRBD2. V lost 2 bases and J lost 3; bases outside the gene matches: 5. Germline CDR1 reads MRHNA; CDR2 reads SNTAGT. This CDR3 is 16 amino acids long. The CDR3 loop is CASSDRAGGRTDTQYF. In DNA, the CDR3 is TGTGCCAGCAGTGACCGAGCGGGGGGGAGGACAGATACGCAGTATTTT.